The TCR beta chain under discussion was sequenced for a study of shared clonotypes between healthy human individuals. This clone was observed a handful of times. Its antigen remains unknown. V lost 5 bases to trimming and J lost 7 bases, with 18 bases between them. CDR3 size: 14 residues. In germline, CDR1 is MDHEN, CDR2 SYDVKM. General study points: Sharing of clonotypes among donors was expected to vary with sequencing depth.

Every immunoSEQ plate was one replicate of a subset's evenly spread DNA. Clones were read by immunoSEQ multiplex PCR, and TCRdb kept only the in-frame ones, dropping some. The sample contains about 490,000 clones, around 78% of which appear only once. Material: PBMCs. The V call is TRBV28, the J call TRBJ2-7; D might be TRBD1 or TRBD2, each matching 5 bases. This TCR was sampled from a woman aged 35 to 49 in good health. Some clones in this sample may be carry-over from other donors' samples. The CDR3 nucleotides are TGTGCCAGCAGTCTCGGGACGGACCTACGAGAGCAGTACTTC. It specifies CASSLGTDLREQYF.